Presented here are 25 T cell receptor beta chains from one specimen sequenced in a study of T cells in women clearing cervical HPV infection. Assay: immunoSEQ multiplex PCR; the TCRdb copy retains only in-frame clones and omits some. In total, the table holds 20,000 to 25,000 clones. The sequenced material came from blood buffy coat. All receptors come from a woman aged 18 to 75 with a cervical HPV16 infection that either progressed to CIN3+ or cleared (not recorded which).

On this clone itself: The read ends 3 residues before the CDR3 terminus; that terminus is restored from the germline J gene. This chain links TRBV5-6 with TRBJ2-7, with 8 bases matching TRBD2. The CDR3 length is 14 residues. Germline CDR1 SGHDT, CDR2 YYEEEE. The junction had 10 bases not matched to a gene; V was cut back by 7 bases and J by 4 bases. The sequenced CDR3 bases are TGTGCCAGCTTTCCACTAGCGGCCCCGTACGAG. Its translation: CASFPLAAPYE. The entire CDR3 is CASFPLAAPYEQYF. Supplemented by reference TRBV5-6 and TRBJ2-7, the full variable domain reads DAGVTQSPTHLIKTRGQQVTLRCSPKSGHDTVSWYQQALGQGPQFIFQYYEEEERQRGNFPDRFSGHQFPNYSSELNVNALLLGDSALYLCASFPLAAPYEQYFGPGTRLTVT.

Comments on this clone: The read halts 3 residues ahead of the CDR3 end, with the missing end drawn from the germline J gene. The V and J genes are TRBV20-1 and TRBJ2-3; D may be TRBD2 (6 bases). Trimming removed 0 bases at V and 4 bases at J, with 26 bases between. CDR1 is DFQATT, CDR2 SNEGSKA, per germline (reference sequence). The CDR3 spans 19 residues. Partial CDR3 DNA: TGCAGTGCTAGAGATTTGAGGCAACAGTACGGCGGGATTGCAGATACG. It yields the protein CSARDLRQQYGGIADT. The whole CDR3 reads CSARDLRQQYGGIADTQYF.

Note on this clone: The CDR3 is cut off 3 residues early in the read; its end comes from the germline J gene. The chain combines TRBV29-1 with TRBJ2-1; 10 bases align to TRBD1. V shed 5 bases and J 4 bases; nucleotides not matched to a gene: 8. Germline V lookup: CDR1 SQVTM, CDR2 ANQGSEA. There are 15 residues in the CDR3. This CDR3 reads CSVRTGGFFYNEQFF. The covered CDR3 bases are TGCAGCGTTCGGACAGGGGGTTTTTTTTACAATGAG.

Regarding this clone: The CDR3 extends 3 residues past the end of the read, so its final part is completed from the germline J gene. V gene TRBV10-3 combines with J gene TRBJ2-5, with no clear D. The CDR3 is 15 residues long. Trimming took 0 bases from V and 1 from J, leaving 9 bases between them. Per germline, CDR1 ENHRY and CDR2 SYGVKD. The DNA read from the CDR3 is TGTGCCATCAGTGAGTCGAAAGCGTTCCAAGAGACC. Protein: CAISESKAFQET. The whole CDR3 sequence is CAISESKAFQETQYF.

In the case of this clone: From the germline J gene comes the end of the CDR3, since the read stops 3 residues before it. The chain has TRBV18 and TRBJ2-2; perhaps TRBD1 as D (5 bases). Trimming took off 1 base at V and 1 base at J, with 7 bases between the two ends. This CDR3 spans 15 amino acids. Germline V lookup: CDR1 KGHSH, CDR2 LQKENI. The CDR3 spells CASSPQQGNTGELFF. CDR3 DNA (partial): TGTGCCAGCTCACCACAGCAGGGGAACACCGGGGAG.

Of note for this clone: The read falls 3 residues short of the CDR3 end, and the missing part is taken from the germline J gene. The chain links TRBV19 to TRBJ1-2; no definite D call. Germline-derived CDR1 and CDR2 are LNHDA and SQIVND (reference sequence). This CDR3 contains 15 residues. The CDR3 protein is CASCRDGLAGGNYTF. Incomplete CDR3 DNA: TGTGCCAGCTGTCGCGACGGACTAGCGGGAGGAAAC.

Note on this clone: The read terminates 3 residues before the CDR3 end, so the remaining end is supplied by the germline J gene. The chain is built from TRBV20-1 and TRBJ2-2; TRBD1 matches at 11 bases. CDR1 and CDR2 (germline): DFQATT, SNEGSKA (reference sequence). There are 16 residues in the CDR3. V lost 4 bases, J lost 5 bases, and 9 bases stayed unmatched. Partial CDR3 DNA: TGCAGTGCTAAACACTCGGACAGGGGGCAGACCGGGGAG. Protein sequence: CSAKHSDRGQTGE. The entire CDR3 sequence reads CSAKHSDRGQTGELFF.

Regarding this clone: The read comes to an end 3 residues before the CDR3 does, leaving the germline J gene to fill in the end. The chain links TRBV19 to TRBJ2-1, with 7 bases matching TRBD2. Germline V gene data show CDR1 as LNHDA and CDR2 as SQIVND (reference sequence). V was clipped by 4 bases and J by 1 base; unmatched bases: 10. The length of the CDR3 is 17 residues. CDR3 DNA, as far as it was read: TGTGCCAGTAGTACCCGACTAGCCTGGGGGTCCTACAATGAG. This codes for CASSTRLAWGSYNE. The complete CDR3 reads CASSTRLAWGSYNEQFF.

CDR3 loop: CASRARLAGVGEQFF. The CDR3 bases that were read are TGTGCCAGCAGAGCCCGACTAGCGGGAGTGGGTGAG. The chain is built from TRBV12-3 or TRBV12-4 and TRBJ2-1, with TRBD2 matching over 12 bases. The read gets to within 3 residues of the CDR3 end, and the germline J gene fills in the rest. Germline trimming cut 6 bases from V and 9 bases from J; bases unmatched to any gene: 9. The CDR3 extends over 15 amino acids.

Concerning this clone itself: Sequencing ends 3 residues short of the CDR3 end; the germline J gene provides the rest. This rearrangement joins TRBV20-1 to TRBJ2-7; 7 bases agree with TRBD1. The junction had 9 bases not matched to a gene; V was cut back by 1 base and J by 3 bases. CDR3 length: 15 amino acids. Germline CDR1 and CDR2: DFQATT and SNEGSKA (reference sequence). Partial CDR3 DNA: TGCAGTGCTAGAGGCAGACGGGACAGAGACTACGAG. Translating it yields CSARGRRDRDYE. The CDR3, in full, reads CSARGRRDRDYEQYF.

This clone is identified as medium-sized from frequency. Coverage ceases 3 residues before the CDR3 finishes, and the germline J gene fills in the end. This chain uses TRBV19 with TRBJ2-3; tentative D call: TRBD2 (6 bases). The CDR3 contains 17 residues. Trimming shortened V by 6 bases and J by 3 bases, and 22 bases separated the two germline ends. Germline V gene data show CDR1 as LNHDA and CDR2 as SQIVND (reference sequence). CDR3 region: CASSMNLLRGRTDTQYF. CDR3 bases read: TGTGCCAGTAGCATGAATCTCCTGCGGGGTAGAACAGATACG.

On this clone itself: The read terminates 3 residues ahead of where the CDR3 ends, so the germline J gene completes it. V gene TRBV6-2 or TRBV6-3 combines with J gene TRBJ2-4; tentatively, D is TRBD1 (6 bases). The CDR3 spans 12 residues. The germline V gene encodes CDR1 MNHEY and CDR2 SVGEGT. CDR3 DNA (partial): TGTGCCAGCTCCAGGGGTAACTATGGT. Its translation is CASSRGNYG. From start to end, the CDR3 is CASSRGNYGQYF.

Notes on this clone: The DNA ends 3 residues before the CDR3 does, and the rest of the CDR3 is filled in from the germline J gene. V and J are TRBV19 and TRBJ1-5, with TRBD1 identical over 9 bases. Germline CDR1 is LNHDA and CDR2 is SQIVND (reference sequence). The CDR3 is made up of 17 amino acids. The V segment lost 5 bases and the J segment 0 bases; nucleotides outside the gene matches: 8. The CDR3 bases that were read are TGTGCCAGTAGTTCTATTGGACAGGGGTATAGCAATCAGCCC. It codes for CASSSIGQGYSNQP. The whole CDR3 sequence reads CASSSIGQGYSNQPQHF.

Points on this clone: The read ends 3 residues before the CDR3 terminus; that terminus is restored from the germline J gene. The gene calls are TRBV20-1 and TRBJ2-1; 7 nucleotides match TRBD2. The CDR3 consists of 16 residues. Unmatched junction bases numbered 17, after V lost 6 bases and J lost 6 bases. Germline CDR1 reads DFQATT; CDR2 reads SNEGSKA (reference sequence). Incomplete CDR3 DNA: TGCAGTGCGGCCCAGGGCGTACTAGCGCGGGGCAATGAG. Its translation: CSAAQGVLARGNE. The full CDR3 protein is CSAAQGVLARGNEQFF.

The CDR3 bases that were read are TGTGCCAGTAGTATAGAGTTTGCCAGGGGGACGGACATT. Protein product: CASSIEFARGTDI. The CDR3 in its entirety is CASSIEFARGTDIQYF. The chain couples TRBV19 to TRBJ2-4; 7 nucleotides agree with TRBD1. The read terminates 3 residues before the CDR3 end, so the remaining end is supplied by the germline J gene. Germline V CDR1 and CDR2: LNHDA, SQIVND (reference sequence). V dropped 0 bases and J dropped 8; count of bases not matched to a gene: 10. The CDR3 has 16 residues.

The sequenced part of the CDR3 DNA is TGTGCCAGCAGTGCACTAGCGGGGGGCTTCTACGAG. Its protein product is CASSALAGGFYE. The complete CDR3 protein is CASSALAGGFYEQYF. The chain couples TRBV6-1 to TRBJ2-7, with 12 bases fitting TRBD2. With the read ending 3 residues before the CDR3 end, the germline J gene is used to fill in that end. The CDR3 is 15 amino acids. CDR1 MNHNS and CDR2 SASEGT come from the germline V gene. Trimming cost V 4 bases and J 3 bases; bases outside gene matches: 4.

Note on this clone: The read terminates 3 residues before the CDR3 end, so the remaining end is supplied by the germline J gene. The chain employs TRBV7-9 and TRBJ1-1, with unresolved D. Trimming removed 4 bases at V and 4 bases at J, with 16 bases between. CDR1 is SEHNR and CDR2 is FQNEAQ in the germline V gene (reference sequence). This CDR3 region has 15 residues. The CDR3 DNA, read in part, is TGTGCCAGCAGCTCAGGCTCGAGGGTCAGCACTGAA. Its translation: CASSSGSRVSTE. The full CDR3 protein reads CASSSGSRVSTEAFF. Based on the CDR3 plus reference TRBV7-9 and TRBJ1-1, the full variable domain is DTGVSQNPRHKITKRGQNVTFRCDPISEHNRLYWYRQTLGQGPEFLTYFQNEAQLEKSRLLSDRFSAERPKGSFSTLEIQRTEQGDSAMYLCASSSGSRVSTEAFFGQGTRLTVV.

Turning to this clone: One end of the junction fails to match germline, which may point to a read error. Read data end 3 residues before the CDR3 end; the end is taken from the germline J gene. The chain couples TRBV29-1 to TRBJ2-5; weak D call: TRBD2 (6 bases). Germline V CDR1 and CDR2: SQVTM, ANQGSEA. There are 16 residues in the CDR3. The CDR3 spells CSVEDPGLAYQDTQYF. Incomplete CDR3 DNA: TGCAGCGTTGAAGATCCGGGACTGGCTTACCAAGATACC.

Note on this clone: Read coverage stops 3 residues before the CDR3 terminus; the germline J gene supplies the remainder. This rearrangement joins TRBV11-2 to TRBJ2-7; D might be TRBD1 or TRBD2, each matching 5 bases. Germline loops: CDR1 SGHAT, CDR2 FQNNGV. The V end lost 2 bases, the J end lost 3 bases, and 14 bases lay between the germline ends. The CDR3 extends over 15 amino acids. Incomplete CDR3 DNA: TGTGCCAGCAGCTTACTACCAGGGAGCCTCTACGAG. It encodes CASSLLPGSLYE. Given in full, the CDR3 is CASSLLPGSLYEQYF.

About this clone: From the germline J gene comes the end of the CDR3, since the read stops 3 residues before it. V and J are TRBV6-4 and TRBJ2-1; 11 nucleotides align to TRBD2. From germline, CDR1 is MRHNA and CDR2 SNTAGT. CDR3 length: 15 amino acids. The V segment lost 3 bases and the J segment 7 bases; nucleotides outside the gene matches: 5. Partial CDR3 DNA: TGTGCCAGCAGTGAGTCGCCTAGCGGGGGGAATGAG. The encoded protein is CASSESPSGGNE. The full CDR3 reads CASSESPSGGNEQFF.

Points on this clone: The observed sequence ends 3 residues before the CDR3 terminus, with the missing tail filled in from the germline J gene. V and J are TRBV5-1 and TRBJ2-5, with 10 bases that match TRBD2. The V gene end was trimmed by 5 bases and the J gene end by 1 base; junction bases not matched to a gene: 2. Looked up from germline, CDR1 is SGHRS and CDR2 is YFSETQ. The CDR3 covers 14 residues. The CDR3 sequence is CASSLAGAQETQYF. The sequenced CDR3 bases are TGCGCCAGCAGTCTAGCGGGAGCCCAAGAGACC. The whole variable domain, filled in from reference TRBV5-1 and TRBJ2-5, reads KAGVTQTPRYLIKTRGQQVTLSCSPISGHRSVSWYQQTPGQGLQFLFEYFSETQRNKGNFPGRFSGRQFSNSRSEMNVSTLELGDSALYLCASSLAGAQETQYFGPGTRLLVL.

Of note for this clone: The CDR3 end lies 3 residues beyond the end of the read and is filled in from the germline J gene. V is TRBV30 and J is TRBJ2-2, with TRBD2 matching 9 bases. CDR3 length equals 17 residues. V shed 4 bases, J shed 3 bases, and the junction held 12 bases outside the gene matches. Germline CDR1 and CDR2: GTSNPN and SVGIG (reference sequence). Partial CDR3 DNA: TGTGCCTGGACCCTCGGCAGGAAGCGGGGGGACACCGGGGAG. It encodes CAWTLGRKRGDTGE. The complete CDR3 protein is CAWTLGRKRGDTGELFF.

Turning to this clone: Coverage ceases 3 residues before the CDR3 finishes, and the germline J gene fills in the end. The V and J genes are TRBV10-2 and TRBJ2-4; no firm D call. V lost 6 bases and J 8 bases, leaving 23 bases between the germline ends. Germline values: CDR1 WSHSY, CDR2 SAAADI. The CDR3 runs to 16 residues. Partial CDR3 DNA: TGCGCCAGCAGCTACGGTGGGCACAGTGGAAAATACATT. It specifies CASSYGGHSGKYI. The CDR3 in its entirety is CASSYGGHSGKYIQYF.

CDR3 DNA, as far as it was read: TGTGCCAGCAGCCTCGGTGGTAGCGGGAGGCTCGAG. The encoded protein is CASSLGGSGRLE. The CDR3 reads in full as CASSLGGSGRLEQYF. The chain carries TRBV13 and TRBJ2-7, with 10 bases lining up with TRBD2. The read falls 3 residues short of the CDR3 end, and the missing part is taken from the germline J gene. The V gene's germline CDR1 is PRHDT and CDR2 FYEKMQ (reference sequence). CDR3 length: 15 amino acids. Trimming cost V 5 bases and J 6 bases; bases outside gene matches: 10.

Concerning this clone itself: The CDR3 is cut off 3 residues early in the read; its end comes from the germline J gene. The chain links TRBV20-1 to TRBJ2-1, with TRBD2 matching 9 bases. The V segment lost 0 bases and the J segment 0 bases; nucleotides outside the gene matches: 9. The length of the CDR3 is 18 residues. The germline V gene has CDR1 DFQATT and CDR2 SNEGSKA (reference sequence). The CDR3 is CSARDAGASGVSYNEQFF. The sequenced part of the CDR3 DNA is TGCAGTGCTAGAGATGCGGGGGCTAGCGGGGTCTCCTACAATGAG.